Listed below are T cell receptor beta chains from one sample, sequenced in a study of cytomegalovirus exposure and HLA in healthy donors. Some clones are missing from TCRdb's copy, which holds only in-frame ones; the method was immunoSEQ multiplex PCR. The sample consists of 110,000 to 150,000 clones, around 80% of them appearing once. The sequencing input was PBMCs. The source of these receptors is a woman in her thirties or forties in good health and CMV-seropositive. CDR3s include the opening cysteine and the closing phenylalanine or tryptophan. A D gene is named only where the DNA matches it firmly. Only some rows state a clone size, as once, few, many or a class for expanded clones.

j_call d_call clone_size v_call cdr3_nt cdr3_aa
TRBJ2-5 . . TRBV27 TGTGCCAGCACAAAAGAGACCCAGTACTTC CASTKETQYF
TRBJ1-2 TRBD1 . TRBV9 TGTGCCAGCAGCCCGCGACAGGGGAACTATGGCTACACCTTT CASSPRQGNYGYTF
TRBJ2-5 . . TRBV30 TGTGCCTGGAGTCTGGGTCCTGGGGGAGGAGAGACCCAGTACTTC CAWSLGPGGGETQYF
TRBJ2-7 . . TRBV4-1 TGCGCCAGCAGCCAAGGACCAGGGTCCTACGAGCAGTACTTC CASSQGPGSYEQYF
TRBJ2-7 TRBD1 . TRBV10-2 TGCGCCAGCAGTCTCCTGGACAGGGGGAGCTCCTACGAGCAGTACTTC CASSLLDRGSSYEQYF
TRBJ2-2 TRBD2 . TRBV27 TGTGCCAGCAATTTAGCGGGCGGTAACACCGGGGAGCTGTTTTTT CASNLAGGNTGELFF
TRBJ2-3 TRBD2 . TRBV14 TGTGCCAGCAGCCAAGCCGGGGGGATGACAGATACGCAGTATTTT CASSQAGGMTDTQYF
TRBJ1-1 TRBD1 . TRBV6-6 TGTGCCAGCAGTCTAAGGACAGGGGGCACTGAAGCTTTCTTT CASSLRTGGTEAFF
TRBJ2-3 TRBD2 once TRBV18 TGTGCCAGCTCACCAAGACTAGCGGGGGTGTGGGCAGATACGCAGTATTTT CASSPRLAGVWADTQYF
TRBJ2-3 . . TRBV19 TGTGCCAGTAGTAATTCAGCGGGCCTAAGCACAGATACGCAGTATTTT CASSNSAGLSTDTQYF
TRBJ2-2 . . TRBV7-9 TGTTCCAGCAGCTTACTAGCAGCCGGGGAGCTGTTTTTT CSSSLLAAGELFF
TRBJ1-4 . . TRBV30 TGTGCCTGGAGTGTAGGAGGTCTGGGGACTAATGAAAAACTGTTTTTT CAWSVGGLGTNEKLFF
TRBJ1-2 TRBD1 few TRBV19 TGTGCCAGTAGTTCTCGAAGGGGGGACAGGGATGGCTACACCTTC CASSSRRGDRDGYTF
TRBJ1-3 . few TRBV5-6 TGTGCCAGCCCAAACCACGCAGGGTTCGGAAACACCATATATTTT CASPNHAGFGNTIYF